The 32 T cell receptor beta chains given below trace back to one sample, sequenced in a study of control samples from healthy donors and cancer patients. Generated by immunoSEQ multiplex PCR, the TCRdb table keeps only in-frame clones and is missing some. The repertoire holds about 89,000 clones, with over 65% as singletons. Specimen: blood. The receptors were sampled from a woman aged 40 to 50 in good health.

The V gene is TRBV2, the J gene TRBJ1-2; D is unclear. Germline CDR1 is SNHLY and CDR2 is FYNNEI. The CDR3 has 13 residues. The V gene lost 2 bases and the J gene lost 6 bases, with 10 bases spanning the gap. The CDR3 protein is CASSESEQHGYTF. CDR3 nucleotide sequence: TGTGCCAGCAGTGAATCGGAACAGCATGGCTACACCTTC.

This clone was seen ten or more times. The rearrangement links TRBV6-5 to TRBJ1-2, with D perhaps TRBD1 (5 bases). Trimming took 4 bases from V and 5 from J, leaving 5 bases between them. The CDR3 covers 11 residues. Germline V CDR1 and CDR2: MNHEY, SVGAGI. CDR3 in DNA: TGTGCCAGCAGTTCAGGGTATGGCTACACCTTC. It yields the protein CASSSGYGYTF.

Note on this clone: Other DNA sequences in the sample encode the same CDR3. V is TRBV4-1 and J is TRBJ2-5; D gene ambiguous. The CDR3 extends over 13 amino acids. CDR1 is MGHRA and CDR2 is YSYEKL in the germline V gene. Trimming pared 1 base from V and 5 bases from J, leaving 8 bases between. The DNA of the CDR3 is TGCGCCAGCAGCCAAGTAATCCAGGAGACCCAGTACTTC. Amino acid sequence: CASSQVIQETQYF.

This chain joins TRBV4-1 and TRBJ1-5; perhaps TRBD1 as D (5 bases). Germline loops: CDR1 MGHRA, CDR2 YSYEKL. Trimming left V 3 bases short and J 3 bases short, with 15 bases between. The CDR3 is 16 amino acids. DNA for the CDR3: TGCGCCAGCAGCCAGGAAACGACAGCTTCCAATCAGCCCCAGCATTTT. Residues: CASSQETTASNQPQHF.

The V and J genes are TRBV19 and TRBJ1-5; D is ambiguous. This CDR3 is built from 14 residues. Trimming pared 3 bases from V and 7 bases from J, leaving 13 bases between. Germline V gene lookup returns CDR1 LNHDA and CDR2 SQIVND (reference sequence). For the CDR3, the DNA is TGTGCCAGTAGTATGGCGGGGAACGCGCAGCCCCAGCATTTT. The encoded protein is CASSMAGNAQPQHF.

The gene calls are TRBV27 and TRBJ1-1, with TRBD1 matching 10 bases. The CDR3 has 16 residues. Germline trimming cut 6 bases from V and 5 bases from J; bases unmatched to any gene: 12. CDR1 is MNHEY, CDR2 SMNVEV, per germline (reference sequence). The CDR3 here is CASSDIPGQGRTEAFF. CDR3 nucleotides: TGTGCCAGCAGCGACATCCCGGGACAGGGGAGGACTGAAGCTTTCTTT.

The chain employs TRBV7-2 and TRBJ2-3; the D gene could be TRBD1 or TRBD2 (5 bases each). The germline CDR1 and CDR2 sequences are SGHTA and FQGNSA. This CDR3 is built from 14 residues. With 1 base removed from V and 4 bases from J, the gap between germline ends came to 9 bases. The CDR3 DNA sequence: TGTGCCAGCAGCTTAGGGTCGGGGCCAGATACGCAGTATTTT. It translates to CASSLGSGPDTQYF.

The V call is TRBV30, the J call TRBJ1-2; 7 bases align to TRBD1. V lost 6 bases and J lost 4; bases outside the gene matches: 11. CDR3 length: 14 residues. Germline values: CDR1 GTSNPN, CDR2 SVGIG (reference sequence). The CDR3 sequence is CACLPGQSLYGYTF. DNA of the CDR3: TGTGCCTGTCTACCGGGACAGAGTCTCTATGGCTACACCTTC.

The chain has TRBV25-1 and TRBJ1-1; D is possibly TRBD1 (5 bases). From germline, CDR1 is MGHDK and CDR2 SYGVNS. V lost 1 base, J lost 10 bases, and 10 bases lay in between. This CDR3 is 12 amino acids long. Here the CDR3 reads CASSESGTRAFF. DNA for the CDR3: TGTGCCAGCAGTGAATCCGGGACCAGAGCTTTCTTT.

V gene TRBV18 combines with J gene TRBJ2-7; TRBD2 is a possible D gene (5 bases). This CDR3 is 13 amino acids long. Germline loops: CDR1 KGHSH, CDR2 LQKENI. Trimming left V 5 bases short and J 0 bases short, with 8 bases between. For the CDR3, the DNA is TGTGCCAGCTCAGGGAGTCTCTCCTACGAGCAGTACTTC. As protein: CASSGSLSYEQYF. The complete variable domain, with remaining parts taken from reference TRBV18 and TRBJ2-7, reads NAGVMQNPRHLVRRRGQEARLRCSPMKGHSHVYWYRQLPEEGLKFMVYLQKENIIDESGMPKERFSAEFPKEGPSILRIQQVVRGDSAAYFCASSGSLSYEQYFGPGTRLTVT.

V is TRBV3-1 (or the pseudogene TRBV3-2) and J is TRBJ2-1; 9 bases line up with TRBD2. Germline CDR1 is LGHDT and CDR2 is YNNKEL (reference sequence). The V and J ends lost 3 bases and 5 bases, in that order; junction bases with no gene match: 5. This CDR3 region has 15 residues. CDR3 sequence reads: CASSQRAGGHNEQFF. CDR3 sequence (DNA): TGTGCCAGCAGCCAGAGAGCGGGGGGACACAATGAGCAGTTCTTC.

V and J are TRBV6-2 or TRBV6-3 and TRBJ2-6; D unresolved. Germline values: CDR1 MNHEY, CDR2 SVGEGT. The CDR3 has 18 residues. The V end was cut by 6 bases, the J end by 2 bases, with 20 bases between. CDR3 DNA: TGTGCCAGCAGCCACCCCGCGACCGTCCTAGCTGGGGCCAACGTCCTGACTTTC. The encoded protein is CASSHPATVLAGANVLTF.

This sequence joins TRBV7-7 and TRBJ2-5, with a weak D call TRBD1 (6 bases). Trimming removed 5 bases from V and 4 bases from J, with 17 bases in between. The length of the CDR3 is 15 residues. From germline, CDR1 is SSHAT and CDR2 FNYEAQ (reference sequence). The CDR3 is CASSQTGKGGETQYF. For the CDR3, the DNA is TGTGCCAGCAGCCAAACAGGGAAGGGTGGAGAGACCCAGTACTTC.

CDR3 nucleotides: TGTGCCAGCAGTTTAGCGGAAGGAGACGAGCAGTACTTC. Protein product: CASSLAEGDEQYF. The chain couples TRBV12-3 or TRBV12-4 to TRBJ2-7; D gene ambiguous. Trimming left V 0 bases short and J 5 bases short, with 8 bases between. This CDR3 contains 13 residues.

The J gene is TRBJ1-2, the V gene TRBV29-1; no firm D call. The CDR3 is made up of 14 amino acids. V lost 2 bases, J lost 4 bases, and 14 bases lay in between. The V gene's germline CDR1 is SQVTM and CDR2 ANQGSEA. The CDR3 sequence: CSVETALGSYGYTF. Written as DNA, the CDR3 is TGCAGCGTTGAAACTGCTCTAGGGAGCTATGGCTACACCTTC. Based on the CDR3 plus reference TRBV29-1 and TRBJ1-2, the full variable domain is SAVISQKPSRDICQRGTSLTIQCQVDSQVTMMFWYRQQPGQSLTLIATANQGSEATYESGFVIDKFPISRPNLTFSTLTVSNMSPEDSSIYLCSVETALGSYGYTFGSGTRLTVV.

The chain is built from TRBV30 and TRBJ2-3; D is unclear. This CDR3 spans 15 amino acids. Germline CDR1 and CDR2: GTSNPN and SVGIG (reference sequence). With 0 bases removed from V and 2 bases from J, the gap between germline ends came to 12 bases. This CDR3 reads CAWSVGRQLTDTQYF. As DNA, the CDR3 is TGTGCCTGGAGTGTAGGCAGGCAACTCACAGATACGCAGTATTTT.

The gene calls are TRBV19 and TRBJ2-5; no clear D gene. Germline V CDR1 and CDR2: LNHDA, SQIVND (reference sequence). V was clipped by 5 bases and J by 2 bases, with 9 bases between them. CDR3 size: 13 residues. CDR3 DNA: TGTGCCAGTAGTTTACGGTTTCAAGAGACCCAGTACTTC. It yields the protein CASSLRFQETQYF.

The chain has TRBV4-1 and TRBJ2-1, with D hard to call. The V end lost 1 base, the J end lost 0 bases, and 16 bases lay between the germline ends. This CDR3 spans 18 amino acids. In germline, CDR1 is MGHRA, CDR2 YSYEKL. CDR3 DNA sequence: TGCGCCAGCAGCCAAGGGGCCCACACCCGAGGCTCCTACAATGAGCAGTTCTTC. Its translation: CASSQGAHTRGSYNEQFF.

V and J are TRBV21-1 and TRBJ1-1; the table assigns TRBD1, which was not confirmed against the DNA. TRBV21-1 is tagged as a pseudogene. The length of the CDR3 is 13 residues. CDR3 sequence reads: CASTSDRVVVAFF. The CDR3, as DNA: TGTGCCAGCACCTCAGACAGGGTGGTTGTAGCTTTCTTT.

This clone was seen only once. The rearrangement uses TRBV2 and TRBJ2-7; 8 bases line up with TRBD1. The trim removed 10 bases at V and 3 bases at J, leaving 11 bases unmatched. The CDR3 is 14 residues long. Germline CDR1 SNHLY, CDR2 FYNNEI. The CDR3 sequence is CANARTGGNYEQYF. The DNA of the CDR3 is TGTGCCAACGCCCGTACAGGGGGTAACTACGAGCAGTACTTC. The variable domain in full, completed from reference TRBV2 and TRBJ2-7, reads EPEVTQTPSHQVTQMGQEVILRCVPISNHLYFYWYRQILGQKVEFLVSFYNNEISEKSEIFDDQFSVERPDGSNFTLKIRSTKLEDSAMYFCANARTGGNYEQYFGPGTRLTVT.

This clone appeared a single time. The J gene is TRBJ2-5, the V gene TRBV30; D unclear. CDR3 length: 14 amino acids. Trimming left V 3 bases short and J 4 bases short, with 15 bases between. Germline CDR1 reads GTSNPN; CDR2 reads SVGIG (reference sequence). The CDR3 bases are TGTGCCTGGAGCCGGCCCCTAAAAGGAGAGACCCAGTACTTC. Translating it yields CAWSRPLKGETQYF.

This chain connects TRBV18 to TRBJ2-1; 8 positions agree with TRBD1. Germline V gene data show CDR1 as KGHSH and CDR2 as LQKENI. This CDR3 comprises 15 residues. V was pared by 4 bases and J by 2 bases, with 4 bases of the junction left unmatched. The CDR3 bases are TGTGCCAGCTCACAAATACAGGGGGCCTACAATGAGCAGTTCTTC. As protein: CASSQIQGAYNEQFF.

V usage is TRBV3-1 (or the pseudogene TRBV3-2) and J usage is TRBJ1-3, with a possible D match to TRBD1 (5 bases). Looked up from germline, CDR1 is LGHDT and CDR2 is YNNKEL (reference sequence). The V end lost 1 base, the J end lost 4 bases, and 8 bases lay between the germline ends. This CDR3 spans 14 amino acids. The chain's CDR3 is CASSQGRDGNTIYF. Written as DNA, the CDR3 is TGTGCCAGCAGCCAAGGGAGGGACGGAAACACCATATATTTT.

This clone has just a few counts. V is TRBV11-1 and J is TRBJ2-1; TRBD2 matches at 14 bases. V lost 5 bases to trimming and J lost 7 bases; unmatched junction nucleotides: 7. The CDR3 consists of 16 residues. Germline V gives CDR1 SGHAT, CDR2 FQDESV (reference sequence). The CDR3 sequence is CASSHRLAGGMNEQFF. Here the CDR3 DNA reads TGTGCCAGCAGCCACCGACTAGCGGGGGGGATGAATGAGCAGTTCTTC.

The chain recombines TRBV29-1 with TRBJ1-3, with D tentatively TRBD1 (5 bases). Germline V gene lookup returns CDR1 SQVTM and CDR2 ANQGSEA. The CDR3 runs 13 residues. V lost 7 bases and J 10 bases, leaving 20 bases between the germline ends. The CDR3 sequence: CSASDATGGTIYF. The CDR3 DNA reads TGCAGCGCTTCCGACGCCACGGGGGGTACCATATATTTT.

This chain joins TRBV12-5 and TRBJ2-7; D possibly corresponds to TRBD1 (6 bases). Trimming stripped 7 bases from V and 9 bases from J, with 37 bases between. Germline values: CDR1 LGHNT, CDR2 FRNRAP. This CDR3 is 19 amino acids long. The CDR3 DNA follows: TGTGCTAGTGCCCCATCCCCCAGAGACCCCGAGACAGGCGCCCCCGGGCAGTACTTC. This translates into CASAPSPRDPETGAPGQYF. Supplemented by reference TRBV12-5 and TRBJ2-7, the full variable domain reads DARVTQTPRHKVTEMGQEVTMRCQPILGHNTVFWYRQTMMQGLELLAYFRNRAPLDDSGMPKDRFSAEMPDATLATLKIQPSEPRDSAVYFCASAPSPRDPETGAPGQYFGPGTRLTVT.

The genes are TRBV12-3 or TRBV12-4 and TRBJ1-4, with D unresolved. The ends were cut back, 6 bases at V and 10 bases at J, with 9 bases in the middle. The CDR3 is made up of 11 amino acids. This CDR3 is CASRAAGKLFF. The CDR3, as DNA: TGTGCCAGCAGGGCGGCCGGAAAACTGTTTTTT.

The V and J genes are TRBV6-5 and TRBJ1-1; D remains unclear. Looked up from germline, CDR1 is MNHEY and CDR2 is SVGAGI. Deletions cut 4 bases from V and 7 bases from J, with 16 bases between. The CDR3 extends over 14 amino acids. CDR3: CASSFTERTGEAFF. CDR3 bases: TGTGCCAGCAGTTTTACCGAGAGGACGGGTGAAGCTTTCTTT.

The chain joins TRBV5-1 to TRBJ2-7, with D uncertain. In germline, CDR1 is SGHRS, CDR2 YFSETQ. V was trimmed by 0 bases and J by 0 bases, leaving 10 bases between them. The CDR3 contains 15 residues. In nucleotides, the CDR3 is TGCGCCAGCAGCTTGGAGGCAGTGGGCTCCTACGAGCAGTACTTC. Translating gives CASSLEAVGSYEQYF.

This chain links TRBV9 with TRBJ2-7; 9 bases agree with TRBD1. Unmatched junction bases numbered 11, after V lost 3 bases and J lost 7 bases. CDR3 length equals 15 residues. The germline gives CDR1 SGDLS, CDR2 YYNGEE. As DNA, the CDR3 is TGTGCCAGCAGCGCAGGGGGACAGGGAGGGAAGGAGCAGTACTTC. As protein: CASSAGGQGGKEQYF.

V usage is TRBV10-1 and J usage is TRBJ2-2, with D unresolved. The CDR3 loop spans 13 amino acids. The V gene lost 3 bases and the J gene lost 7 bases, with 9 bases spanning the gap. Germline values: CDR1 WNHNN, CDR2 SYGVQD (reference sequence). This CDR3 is CASSEVVGGELFF. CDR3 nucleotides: TGCGCCAGCAGTGAAGTAGTGGGCGGGGAGCTGTTTTTT.

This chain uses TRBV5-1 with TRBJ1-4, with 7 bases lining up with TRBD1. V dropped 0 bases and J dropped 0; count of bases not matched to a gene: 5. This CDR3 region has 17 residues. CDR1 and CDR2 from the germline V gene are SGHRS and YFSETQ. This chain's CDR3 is CASSLGGGTATNEKLFF. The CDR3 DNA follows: TGCGCCAGCAGCTTGGGTGGCGGGACAGCAACTAATGAAAAACTGTTTTTT.